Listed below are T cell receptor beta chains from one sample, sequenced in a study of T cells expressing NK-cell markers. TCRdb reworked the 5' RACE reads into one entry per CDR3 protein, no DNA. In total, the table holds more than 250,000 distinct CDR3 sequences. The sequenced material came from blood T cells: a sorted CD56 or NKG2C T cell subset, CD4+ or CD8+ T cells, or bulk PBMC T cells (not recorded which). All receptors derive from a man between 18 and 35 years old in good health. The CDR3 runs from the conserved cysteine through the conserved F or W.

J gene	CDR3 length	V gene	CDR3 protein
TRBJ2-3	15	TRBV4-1	CASGARGVGSDTQYF
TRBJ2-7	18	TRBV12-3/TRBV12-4	CASSISAGGRADSYEQYF
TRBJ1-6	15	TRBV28	CASSSDRSYNSPLHF
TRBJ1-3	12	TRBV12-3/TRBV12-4	CASSQEGNTIYF
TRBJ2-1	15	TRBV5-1	CASSPPRGSSNEQFF
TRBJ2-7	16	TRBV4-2	CASSPLLAGRSYEQYF
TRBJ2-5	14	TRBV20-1	CSAPTRSLQETQYF
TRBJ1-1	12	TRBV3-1	CASSPDREVAFF
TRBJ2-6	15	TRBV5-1	CASSLSSSGANVLTF
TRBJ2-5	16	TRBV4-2	CASSQEVRLRQGGQYF
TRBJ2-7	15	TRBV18	CASSPGASSSNEQYF
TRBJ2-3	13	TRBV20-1	CSAAGARTDTQYF
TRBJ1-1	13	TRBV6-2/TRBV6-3	CASSRQGGTEAFF
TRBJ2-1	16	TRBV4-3	CASSQRAGGGRNEQFF
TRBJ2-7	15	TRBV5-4	CASSLVAGGRNEQYF
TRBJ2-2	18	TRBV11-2	CASSPARASGTYTGELFF
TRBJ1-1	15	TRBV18	CASSPRQGGDTEAFF
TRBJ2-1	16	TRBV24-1	CATSERSSPLYNEQFF
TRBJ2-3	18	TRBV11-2	CASSLNLHLGGDTDTQYF
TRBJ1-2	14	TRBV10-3	CAISGGQLNYGYTF
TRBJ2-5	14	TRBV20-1	CSARFVTDQETQYF
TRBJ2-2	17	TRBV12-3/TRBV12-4	CASTIRLAASRTGELFF
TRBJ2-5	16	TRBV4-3	CASSQDGGSVQETQYF
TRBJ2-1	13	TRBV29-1	CSVTVSGDNEQFF
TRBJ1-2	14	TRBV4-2	CASSQATGGNGYTF
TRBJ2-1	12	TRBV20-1	CSARKMQQEQFF
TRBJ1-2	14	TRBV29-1	CSVVWQGTVAGYTF
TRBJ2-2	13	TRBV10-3	CAGAQADTGELFF
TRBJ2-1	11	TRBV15	CATASYNEQFF
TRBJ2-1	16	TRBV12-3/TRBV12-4	CASTHIRAGAYNEQFF
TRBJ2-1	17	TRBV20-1	CSARDLTASHSYNEQFF
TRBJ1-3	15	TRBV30	CAWSRRQSSGNTIYF
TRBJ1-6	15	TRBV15	CATSKQTGGYSPLHF
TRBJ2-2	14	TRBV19	CASRRTGSDGELFF
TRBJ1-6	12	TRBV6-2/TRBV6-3	CASRRSDSPLHF
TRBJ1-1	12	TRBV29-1	CSVGTGSVEAFF
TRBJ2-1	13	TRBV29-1	CSVELAGENEQFF
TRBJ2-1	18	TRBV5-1	CASRPGTSGRAPYNEQFF
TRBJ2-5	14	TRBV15	CATHSGRGQETQYF
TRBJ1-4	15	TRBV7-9	CASSRGQGINEKLFF